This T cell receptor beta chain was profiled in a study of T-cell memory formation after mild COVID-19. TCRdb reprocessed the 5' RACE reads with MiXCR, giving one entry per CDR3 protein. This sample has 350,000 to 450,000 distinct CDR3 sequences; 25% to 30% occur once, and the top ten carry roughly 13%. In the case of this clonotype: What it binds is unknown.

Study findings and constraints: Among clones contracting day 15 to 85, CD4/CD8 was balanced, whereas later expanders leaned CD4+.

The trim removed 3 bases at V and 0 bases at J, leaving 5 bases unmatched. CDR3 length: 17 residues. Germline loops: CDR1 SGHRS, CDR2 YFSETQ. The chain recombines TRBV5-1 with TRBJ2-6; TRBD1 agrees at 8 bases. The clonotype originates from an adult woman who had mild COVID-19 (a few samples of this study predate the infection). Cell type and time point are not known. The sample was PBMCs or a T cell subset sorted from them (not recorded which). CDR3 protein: CASSSGQAYSGANVLTF. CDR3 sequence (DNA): TGCGCCAGCAGCTCGGGACAGGCGTACTCTGGGGCCAACGTCCTGACTTTC.